This T cell receptor (beta chain) was obtained from a study of T cell repertoires in ileal Crohn's disease. Per sample, roughly 470 nanograms of biopsy DNA were TCRB immunosequenced. Sequencing was performed with immunoSEQ multiplex PCR; in TCRdb, only in-frame clones are kept and a portion is missing. The data hold about 8,400 clones, with around 81% observed a single time. Concerning this clone itself: Its specificity is unknown.

The study, taken as a whole, reports: Compared with CD4 T cells, sorted CD8 cells carried more expanded clones. Compared with non-smokers, active smokers at surgery showed more clonal expansions.

The CDR3 consists of 15 residues. Germline V gives CDR1 LGHNA, CDR2 YSLEER. V lost 1 base and J 10 bases, leaving 14 bases between the germline ends. Sequences were obtained from ileal tissue. This receptor was obtained from an adult with Crohn's disease. This chain links TRBV4-3 with TRBJ1-6; D possibly corresponds to TRBD1 (6 bases). The CDR3 nucleotides are TGCGCCAGCAGCCAAGTAGCCCAGGGGAACTCACCCCTCCACTTT. It encodes CASSQVAQGNSPLHF.